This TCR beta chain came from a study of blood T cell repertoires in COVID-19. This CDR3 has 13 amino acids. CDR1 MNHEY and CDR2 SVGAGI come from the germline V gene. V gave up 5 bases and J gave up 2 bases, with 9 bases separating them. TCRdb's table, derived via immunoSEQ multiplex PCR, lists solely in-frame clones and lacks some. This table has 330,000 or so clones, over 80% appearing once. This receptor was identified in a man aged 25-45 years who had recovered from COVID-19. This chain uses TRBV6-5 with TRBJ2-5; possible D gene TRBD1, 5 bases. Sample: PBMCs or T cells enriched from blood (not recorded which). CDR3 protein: CASSQGWQETQYF. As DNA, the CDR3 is TGTGCCAGCAGTCAGGGATGGCAAGAGACCCAGTACTTC.